This T cell receptor (beta chain) was documented in a study of T cell changes during pregnancy in multiple sclerosis. The V gene end was trimmed by 7 bases and the J gene end by 0 bases; junction bases not matched to a gene: 2. CDR3 length: 14 amino acids. Germline V CDR1 and CDR2: SGHNT, YYREEE (reference sequence). The assay was immunoSEQ multiplex PCR, and TCRdb's table has in-frame clones only and misses some. The repertoire holds about 44,000 clones, with roughly 96% as singletons. The sample here was peripheral blood, taken in the second trimester of pregnancy. The clonotype originates from a female donor with multiple sclerosis, enrolled in a pregnancy study. This chain links TRBV5-4 with TRBJ2-2; 8 bases line up with TRBD1. CDR3 in amino acids: CASGQGTNTGELFF. The CDR3 region has the DNA TGTGCCAGCGGACAGGGAACGAACACCGGGGAGCTGTTTTTT.